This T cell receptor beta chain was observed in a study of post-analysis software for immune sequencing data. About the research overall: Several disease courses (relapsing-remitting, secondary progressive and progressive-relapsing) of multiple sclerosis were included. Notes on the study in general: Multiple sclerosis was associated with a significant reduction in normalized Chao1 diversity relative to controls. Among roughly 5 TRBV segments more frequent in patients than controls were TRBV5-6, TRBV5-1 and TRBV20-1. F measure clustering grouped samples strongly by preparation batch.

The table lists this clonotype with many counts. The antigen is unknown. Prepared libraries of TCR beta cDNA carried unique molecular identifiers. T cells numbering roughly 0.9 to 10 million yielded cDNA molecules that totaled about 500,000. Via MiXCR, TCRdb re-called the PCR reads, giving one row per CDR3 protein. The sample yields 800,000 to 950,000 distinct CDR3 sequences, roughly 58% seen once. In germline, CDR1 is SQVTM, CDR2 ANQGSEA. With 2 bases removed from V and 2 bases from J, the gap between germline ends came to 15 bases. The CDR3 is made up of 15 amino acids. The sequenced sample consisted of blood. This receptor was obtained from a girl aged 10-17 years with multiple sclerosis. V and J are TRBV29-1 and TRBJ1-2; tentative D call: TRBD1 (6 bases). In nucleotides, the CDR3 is TGCAGCGTTGAAACAACAACCGGGACAAACTATGGCTACACCTTC. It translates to CSVETTTGTNYGYTF.